This section outlines one T cell receptor beta chain sequence together with its context. Survey-level immunoSEQ sequencing profiled the TCR beta repertoire. Clones were sequenced by immunoSEQ multiplex PCR, and TCRdb holds only the in-frame ones, with some missing. The sample carries approximately 70,000 clones, 80% to 95% recorded once. The CDR3 totals 14 residues. V gave up 4 bases and J gave up 5 bases, with 13 bases separating them. Germline assignment: CDR1 SGHNT and CDR2 YYREEE (reference sequence). The sample taken for sequencing was PBMCs. This sequence was found in a man aged 40-55 years with rheumatoid arthritis. The chain recombines TRBV5-4 with TRBJ1-5; no firm D call. CDR3 bases: TGTGCCAGCAGCGTCGATCCGGGAGATCAGCCCCAGCATTTT. Protein product: CASSVDPGDQPQHF.